This T cell receptor beta chain was captured by sequencing in a study of shared clonotypes between healthy human individuals. Points from the study as a whole: As a rule, naive subsets had a larger estimated richness than memory subsets. Non-shared clonotypes showed lower generation probabilities than clonotypes common to all four donors.

Comments on this clone: Its target is not known. The sample has other DNA sequences that encode this CDR3 too.

Per the germline V gene, CDR1 is ENHRY and CDR2 is SYGVKD. CDR3 length: 11 residues. Trimming removed 6 bases at V and 3 bases at J, with 6 bases between. The run depth of the assay was deep. TCRdb's copy holds only in-frame clones and misses some; the assay was immunoSEQ multiplex PCR. The repertoire holds about 2.4 million clones, with 93% as singletons. This TCR came from a man aged 18 to 29 in good health. Some clones in this sample may be carry-over from other donors' samples. The chain links TRBV10-3 to TRBJ2-7; D is undetermined. Sequencing was carried out using naive CD4+ T cells from PBMCs. Subset of the sample: CD45RA+ positively selected. The CDR3 nucleotides read TGTGCCATCAGGGGTAGCTACGAGCAGTACTTC. The encoded protein is CAIRGSYEQYF.